These T cell receptor beta chains were read from a single sample in a study of shared clonotypes between healthy human individuals. Clones were read by immunoSEQ multiplex PCR, and TCRdb kept only the in-frame ones, dropping some. Among 2 million to 2.5 million clones, over 90% were seen once, and the ten largest hold around 0.4%. The sequencing sample was made of naive CD4+ T cells from PBMCs. The receptor source for this set is a man younger than 35 in good health. Some clones in this sample may be carry-over from other donors' samples. The CDR3 runs from the conserved cysteine through the conserved F or W. The D gene is left open where the match is weak. Clone size appears in some rows only: once, few, many, or a class for an expanded clone.

TRBJ2-1,TRBV28,-,-,TGTGCCAGCAGCCACCAGTACAGGGTGTTGGGGAATGAGCAGTTCTTC,CASSHQYRVLGNEQFF
TRBJ2-3,TRBV5-1,-,-,TGCGCCAGCACCGTGGGTTACACAGATACGCAGTATTTT,CASTVGYTDTQYF
TRBJ2-5,TRBV5-8,-,-,TGTGCCAGCAGCCCTCGTGCAGCTGGGGAGACCCAGTACTTC,CASSPRAAGETQYF
TRBJ2-1,TRBV28,TRBD1,-,TGTGCCAGCAGAAGACCGGGACAGGGGAAGAATGAGCAGTTCTTC,CASRRPGQGKNEQFF
TRBJ2-1,TRBV5-6,TRBD2,once,TGTGCCAGCAGCTTGGAACGACTAGCGGGAGCCGGCGGGCAGTTCTTC,CASSLERLAGAGGQFF
TRBJ1-2,TRBV5-4,-,once,TGTGCCAGCAGCGCCGGGCAAACCGGGTATGGCTACACCTTC,CASSAGQTGYGYTF
TRBJ2-1,TRBV7-6,TRBD2,once,TGTGCCAGCAGCTTAGTCCTAGCGGGAGTAGGGAATGAGCAGTTCTTC,CASSLVLAGVGNEQFF
TRBJ1-4,TRBV11-2,TRBD1,-,TGTGCCAGCAGCTTAGATGGAAGGACAGGGCTTCGCGAAAAACTGTTTTTT,CASSLDGRTGLREKLFF
TRBJ2-3,TRBV5-1,-,-,TGCGCCAGCAGCTTGCCTAGCCCAGATACGCAGTATTTT,CASSLPSPDTQYF
TRBJ1-5,TRBV28,-,-,TGTGCCAGCACGGGTTTGTTGGAGCCCCAGCATTTT,CASTGLLEPQHF
TRBJ2-1,TRBV11-3,-,-,TGTGCCAGCAGCTTACCCTTGGGAGGCCGCTCCTACAATGAGCAGTTCTTC,CASSLPLGGRSYNEQFF
TRBJ1-2,TRBV5-1,TRBD1,-,TGCGCCAGCAGCTGGAAAGGGGACAGCGGCGGCTACACCTTC,CASSWKGDSGGYTF
TRBJ2-3,TRBV6-4,TRBD2,-,TGTGCCAGCAGACTAGCGGGAGTATCCACAGATACGCAGTATTTT,CASRLAGVSTDTQYF
TRBJ2-5,TRBV15,TRBD1,once,TGTGCCACCAGCGGCAGACAGGGGGATTGGGAGACCCAGTACTTC,CATSGRQGDWETQYF
TRBJ1-2,TRBV5-8,TRBD1,once,TGTGCCAGCAGCTCCAGGGACAGGGTTGGGAAAGGCTACACCTTC,CASSSRDRVGKGYTF
TRBJ1-1,TRBV10-3,-,-,TGTGCCATCAGCAACCAGATGAACACTGAAGCTTTCTTT,CAISNQMNTEAFF
TRBJ2-5,TRBV4-2,-,once,TGTGCCAGCAGCCAAGCCGGCGGTGCAGAGACCCAGTACTTC,CASSQAGGAETQYF
TRBJ2-5,TRBV6-5,-,-,TGTGCCAGCAGGACGGGGACGGAGACCCAGTACTTC,CASRTGTETQYF
TRBJ2-7,TRBV7-9,-,-,TGTGCCAGCAGTAGAAGCCTGGGCCCCTACGAGCAGTACTTC,CASSRSLGPYEQYF
TRBJ1-1,TRBV6-6,-,-,TGTGCCAGCAGAACGACGGGGAACACTGAAGCTTTCTTT,CASRTTGNTEAFF
TRBJ2-5,TRBV28,-,-,TGTGCCAGCAGTTCTACAGGGCCGGGGGAGACCCAGTACTTC,CASSSTGPGETQYF
TRBJ2-3,TRBV1,-,-,TGCACCAGCAGCCACCGGGGGCGGGAGGGGAGCACAGATACGCAGTATTTT,CTSSHRGREGSTDTQYF
TRBJ2-7,TRBV7-9,TRBD2,once,TGTGCCAGCAGCTTCATCGGCGGGAGGTCCTACGAGCAGTACTTC,CASSFIGGRSYEQYF
TRBJ2-7,TRBV28,-,-,TGTGCCAGCAGTCCGACAGCCAGGTACGAGCAGTACTTC,CASSPTARYEQYF
TRBJ1-2,TRBV20-1,-,-,TGCAGTGCTAGGGAGAGGTCTGGCTACACCTTC,CSARERSGYTF
TRBJ2-7,TRBV28,-,-,TGTGCCAGCTTGAAAGCGGGCCCGGGGGAGCAGTACTTC,CASLKAGPGEQYF
TRBJ1-1,TRBV7-2,-,-,TGTGCCAGCAGCCTCTGGAACACTGAAGCTTTCTTT,CASSLWNTEAFF
TRBJ2-6,TRBV9,-,-,TGTGCCAGCAGTCGAAGCTCTGGGGCCAACGTCCTGACTTTC,CASSRSSGANVLTF
TRBJ2-5,TRBV5-1,-,-,TGCGCCAGCAGCTTGGGCACCCAAGAGACCCAGTACTTC,CASSLGTQETQYF
TRBJ1-5,TRBV5-5,-,-,TGTGCCAGCAGCTTTATTGGAGGGAATCAGCCCCAGCATTTT,CASSFIGGNQPQHF
TRBJ1-1,TRBV5-1,-,-,TGCGCCAGCAGCTTGGGACCGACGAACACTGAAGCTTTCTTT,CASSLGPTNTEAFF
TRBJ2-7,TRBV2,-,-,TGTGCCAGCAGTGAGCTTCGGCAGAACGAGCAGTACTTC,CASSELRQNEQYF
TRBJ2-1,TRBV6-4,TRBD2,-,TGTGCCAGCAGGGGAGGGACTAGTGTTCTCTATGAGCAGTTCTTC,CASRGGTSVLYEQFF
TRBJ1-1,TRBV7-9,-,few,TGTGCCAGCAGCTCTGCCGGGACAGAAGCTTTCTTT,CASSSAGTEAFF
TRBJ1-5,TRBV11-2,-,-,TGTGCCAGCAGCTTATACACCACCGCTTATCAGCCCCAGCATTTT,CASSLYTTAYQPQHF
TRBJ1-1,TRBV18,-,-,TGTGCCAGCTCACCACTATTCCCTTCCGCTGAAGCTTTCTTT,CASSPLFPSAEAFF
TRBJ1-5,TRBV19,TRBD1,-,TGTGCCAGTATCCCCAGGGGACAGGCAAATCAGCCCCAGCATTTT,CASIPRGQANQPQHF
TRBJ2-5,TRBV4-1,TRBD2,-,TGCGCCAGCAGCCTAGTCCGGACTAGCGGGAAAGAGACCCAGTACTTC,CASSLVRTSGKETQYF
TRBJ2-2,TRBV28,-,-,TGTGCCAGCAGTTTAGGGACATTATCGACCTTTTACGGGGAGCTGTTTTTT,CASSLGTLSTFYGELFF
TRBJ2-5,TRBV6-5,-,-,TGTGCCAGCAGACTCCGCCCCTCAGGAAAAGAGACCCAGTACTTC,CASRLRPSGKETQYF
TRBJ2-3,TRBV5-1,-,-,TGCGCCAGCAGTCCCTCCCGGGGAGTACAAACGGATACGCAGTATTTT,CASSPSRGVQTDTQYF
TRBJ2-5,TRBV9,-,-,TGTGCCAGCAGCCCCACGGTGGGAGCGGAGACCCAGTACTTC,CASSPTVGAETQYF
TRBJ2-3,TRBV18,TRBD1,once,TGTGCCAGCTCACCAGGAGACAGGGGGCTATATACGCAGTATTTT,CASSPGDRGLYTQYF
TRBJ2-7,TRBV2,-,-,TGTGCCAGCAGCTCCACAGGGAGGGAGCAGTACTTC,CASSSTGREQYF
TRBJ1-3,TRBV7-3,-,once,TGTGCCAGCAGCCTAAATCCCCCAGGGAGCTCTGGAAACACCATATATTTT,CASSLNPPGSSGNTIYF
TRBJ2-7,TRBV9,-,-,TGTGCCAGCAGCCCCCGCGGCGGACCTAATTACGAGCAGTACTTC,CASSPRGGPNYEQYF
TRBJ2-5,TRBV18,-,-,TGTGCCAGCTCACCACTTAGGGAAGAGACCCAGTACTTC,CASSPLREETQYF
TRBJ1-3,TRBV28,-,-,TGTGCCAGCAGCCACCAGCCCATCACCGACACCATATATTTT,CASSHQPITDTIYF
TRBJ1-5,TRBV28,-,-,TGTGCCAGCAGTTTATACGGGGACCCTAGCAATCAGCCCCAGCATTTT,CASSLYGDPSNQPQHF
TRBJ1-2,TRBV7-3,TRBD1,-,TGTGCCAGCAGCATGGACTCCGGGACAGGGGGCGACTATGGCTACACCTTC,CASSMDSGTGGDYGYTF
TRBJ1-5,TRBV25-1,-,-,TGTGCCAGCAGTGATCCAGGGGACCAGCCCCAGCATTTT,CASSDPGDQPQHF
TRBJ2-7,TRBV19,TRBD2,-,TGTGCCAGTAGTAAAGGACTAGCGGGAGGGAAATCCTACGAGCAGTACTTC,CASSKGLAGGKSYEQYF
TRBJ2-7,TRBV28,TRBD2,-,TGTGCCAGCCGTACACCTCTGCAGGGAGGGGAGCAGTACTTC,CASRTPLQGGEQYF
TRBJ2-7,TRBV23-1,TRBD1,-,TGCGCCAGCAGTCTATGGGACAGGGGTGATTACGAGCAGTACTTC,CASSLWDRGDYEQYF